Following are 3 T cell receptor beta chains from one sample sequenced in a study of T-cell reconstitution after alpha-beta-depleted transplantation in children. For TCRbeta, the library was prepared with unique molecular identifiers. TCRdb re-called the PCR reads through MiXCR, storing one row per CDR3 protein. The sample shows about 310,000 distinct CDR3 sequences, roughly 25% of them seen only once. This sample comprised PBMCs, mostly from graft donor cells, obtained 180 days after TCRalphabeta/CD19-depleted stem cell transplant. These receptors all come from a male patient younger than 18 who had a stem cell transplant for acute lymphoblastic leukemia, so the T cells may come from the graft donor.

The chain employs TRBV7-9 and TRBJ2-1, with a weak D call TRBD2 (6 bases). This CDR3 comprises 15 residues. Trimming took 4 bases from V and 8 from J, leaving 18 bases between them. The germline gives CDR1 SEHNR, CDR2 FQNEAQ (reference sequence). The CDR3 DNA is TGTGCCAGCAGCTCCCGGGACTGGGGGGTCGATGAGCAGTTCTTC. Protein: CASSSRDWGVDEQFF. Combining the CDR3 with reference TRBV7-9 and TRBJ2-1 gives the whole variable domain DTGVSQNPRHKITKRGQNVTFRCDPISEHNRLYWYRQTLGQGPEFLTYFQNEAQLEKSRLLSDRFSAERPKGSFSTLEIQRTEQGDSAMYLCASSSRDWGVDEQFFGPGTRLTVL.

This clonotype was seen a handful of times. The V call is TRBV7-3, the J call TRBJ2-3; 11 bases match TRBD2. Germline loops: CDR1 SGHTA, CDR2 FQGTGA. The CDR3 contains 14 residues. V shed 5 bases and J 4 bases; nucleotides not matched to a gene: 2. The DNA of the CDR3 is TGTGCCAGCAGCGGGACTAGCGGATCAGATACGCAGTATTTT. Protein: CASSGTSGSDTQYF. Based on the CDR3 plus reference TRBV7-3 and TRBJ2-3, the full variable domain is GAGVSQTPSNKVTEKGKYVELRCDPISGHTALYWYRQSLGQGPEFLIYFQGTGAADDSGLPNDRFFAVRPEGSVSTLKIQRTERGDSAVYLCASSGTSGSDTQYFGPGTRLTVL.

This clonotype was seen a handful of times. The chain joins TRBV7-6 to TRBJ2-3, with 14 bases identical to TRBD2. The trim removed 0 bases at V and 1 base at J, leaving 6 bases unmatched. The V gene's germline CDR1 is SGHVS and CDR2 FNYEAQ. This CDR3 has 19 residues. In nucleotides, the CDR3 is TGTGCCAGCAGCTTAGCGGGACTAGCGGGAGACTTAGGCACAGATACGCAGTATTTT. This encodes CASSLAGLAGDLGTDTQYF.